A selection of T cell receptor beta chains follows, all from one sample in a study of blood T cell repertoires in COVID-19. Produced via immunoSEQ multiplex PCR; TCRdb's table is partial and in-frame only. The table lists 350,000 or so clones, 70% to 90% of them singletons. Sequencing was performed on peripheral blood. These receptors were collected from a woman in her thirties with COVID-19, enrolled during active disease. Each CDR3 is given with its conserved first and last residue. Fields, in order: CDR3 protein, V gene, J gene.

CDR3 protein: CASSLILGGGARDTQYF
V gene: TRBV7-2
J gene: TRBJ2-3

CDR3 protein: CASSSPPPSRTRTDTQYF
V gene: TRBV7-2
J gene: TRBJ2-3

CDR3 protein: CASPRHRQGNTEAFF
V gene: TRBV4-2
J gene: TRBJ1-1

CDR3 protein: CASREAAEAFF
V gene: TRBV2
J gene: TRBJ1-1

CDR3 protein: CASKYATNTGELFF
V gene: TRBV11-3
J gene: TRBJ2-2

CDR3 protein: CASSLPGQGTYEQYF
V gene: TRBV11-1
J gene: TRBJ2-7

CDR3 protein: CASLPGQANEKLFF
V gene: TRBV6-5
J gene: TRBJ1-4

CDR3 protein: CASSLFTEGGYTF
V gene: TRBV7-2
J gene: TRBJ1-2

CDR3 protein: CASSPGLADQETQYF
V gene: TRBV3-1/TRBV3-2
J gene: TRBJ2-5

CDR3 protein: CASSDSRGILMNTEAFF
V gene: TRBV6-4
J gene: TRBJ1-1

CDR3 protein: CASLHPKGANTEAFF
V gene: TRBV10-2
J gene: TRBJ1-1

CDR3 protein: CASRSGGQETQYF
V gene: TRBV7-9
J gene: TRBJ2-5

CDR3 protein: CSASVRGSQPQHF
V gene: TRBV20-1
J gene: TRBJ1-5

CDR3 protein: CASSQSRDMNTEAFF
V gene: TRBV4-1
J gene: TRBJ1-1

CDR3 protein: CASSPGTGLLEQYF
V gene: TRBV6-2/TRBV6-3
J gene: TRBJ2-7

CDR3 protein: CASSPGNSYGYTF
V gene: TRBV7-9
J gene: TRBJ1-2

CDR3 protein: CASSPLLGGSYEQYF
V gene: TRBV6-2/TRBV6-3
J gene: TRBJ2-7

CDR3 protein: CASSATGTVTMNTEAFF
V gene: TRBV6-2/TRBV6-3
J gene: TRBJ1-1

CDR3 protein: CATSRDLGANTEAFF
V gene: TRBV15
J gene: TRBJ1-1

CDR3 protein: CASSLAGTGYFELFF
V gene: TRBV5-5
J gene: TRBJ2-2

CDR3 protein: CASSQALQTGGTEAFF
V gene: TRBV4-1
J gene: TRBJ1-1

CDR3 protein: CASSPEGGLRNEQFF
V gene: TRBV19
J gene: TRBJ2-1

CDR3 protein: CAWTGTAASTDTQYF
V gene: TRBV30
J gene: TRBJ2-3

CDR3 protein: CASQLSYNEQFF
V gene: TRBV2
J gene: TRBJ2-1

CDR3 protein: CASSLNHPSGEKLFF
V gene: TRBV4-2
J gene: TRBJ1-4

CDR3 protein: CASSYGRGGLKTQYF
V gene: TRBV6-5
J gene: TRBJ2-5

CDR3 protein: CSVEETGGAQYF
V gene: TRBV29-1
J gene: TRBJ2-3

CDR3 protein: CASSLTGYNEQFF
V gene: TRBV7-9
J gene: TRBJ2-1

CDR3 protein: CASSRGRIEETGELFF
V gene: TRBV13
J gene: TRBJ2-2

CDR3 protein: CASSIVAGFTQYF
V gene: TRBV19
J gene: TRBJ2-3

CDR3 protein: CASSLRGRGELFF
V gene: TRBV28
J gene: TRBJ2-2

CDR3 protein: CASSFTGGSNQPQHF
V gene: TRBV27
J gene: TRBJ1-5

CDR3 protein: CASSKARRGRYSTEAFF
V gene: TRBV21-1
J gene: TRBJ1-1

CDR3 protein: CASSPSGGAFLSETQYF
V gene: TRBV28
J gene: TRBJ2-5

CDR3 protein: CASSLRDRRLF
V gene: TRBV12-3/TRBV12-4
J gene: TRBJ1-1

CDR3 protein: CASTTASYGYTF
V gene: TRBV28
J gene: TRBJ1-2

CDR3 protein: CASSFNSGYEQYF
V gene: TRBV11-2
J gene: TRBJ2-7

CDR3 protein: CASSLEGQDYYNEQFF
V gene: TRBV5-5
J gene: TRBJ2-1

CDR3 protein: CAISEGPGQPQHF
V gene: TRBV10-3
J gene: TRBJ1-5

CDR3 protein: CASSEGQQDSGNTIYF
V gene: TRBV18
J gene: TRBJ1-3

CDR3 protein: CASSQAPGTGRYEQYF
V gene: TRBV14
J gene: TRBJ2-7

CDR3 protein: CASKNGDEQFF
V gene: TRBV19
J gene: TRBJ2-1

CDR3 protein: CASSLGGKGGYTF
V gene: TRBV5-1
J gene: TRBJ1-2

CDR3 protein: CASSLRGRGEGKYTF
V gene: TRBV27
J gene: TRBJ1-2